These T cell receptor beta chains were read from a single sample in a study of cytomegalovirus exposure and HLA in healthy donors. This table comes from immunoSEQ multiplex PCR, and its TCRdb copy is limited to in-frame clones, with some not included. Its table lists around 110,000 clones. Material for sequencing was PBMCs. The receptors stem from a man aged 40-49 years in good health and CMV-seropositive. Both conserved end residues are part of each CDR3. Fields, in order: V gene, J gene, CDR3 length, D gene, CDR3 protein, CDR3 DNA. A D gene is named only where the DNA matches it firmly.

v_call: TRBV2
j_call: TRBJ1-5
cdr3_length: 14
d_call: TRBD1
cdr3_aa: CASSRTGGRQPQHF
cdr3_nt: TGTGCCAGCAGTAGGACAGGAGGACGTCAGCCCCAGCATTTT

v_call: TRBV23-1
j_call: TRBJ2-7
cdr3_length: 13
d_call: NA
cdr3_aa: CASCGRGGDEQYF
cdr3_nt: TGCGCCAGCTGTGGCAGGGGCGGAGACGAGCAGTACTTC

v_call: TRBV7-9
j_call: TRBJ2-1
cdr3_length: 15
d_call: NA
cdr3_aa: CASSPLGSSNNEQFF
cdr3_nt: TGTGCCAGCAGTCCCCTGGGGAGCTCGAACAATGAGCAGTTCTTC

v_call: TRBV19
j_call: TRBJ2-3
cdr3_length: 15
d_call: NA
cdr3_aa: CASSQTRASTDTQYF
cdr3_nt: TGTGCCAGTAGTCAAACTAGGGCCAGCACAGATACGCAGTATTTT

v_call: TRBV7-9
j_call: TRBJ1-1
cdr3_length: 13
d_call: TRBD1
cdr3_aa: CASSPQGDTEAFF
cdr3_nt: TGTGCCAGCAGCCCCCAGGGGGACACTGAAGCTTTCTTT

v_call: TRBV28
j_call: TRBJ1-5
cdr3_length: 12
d_call: NA
cdr3_aa: CASSLGGQPQHF
cdr3_nt: TGTGCCAGCAGTTTGGGGGGACAGCCCCAGCATTTT

v_call: TRBV4-1
j_call: TRBJ2-1
cdr3_length: 17
d_call: NA
cdr3_aa: CASSQPPRGNSYNEQFF
cdr3_nt: TGCGCCAGCAGCCAACCCCCCCGGGGAAACTCCTACAATGAGCAGTTCTTC

v_call: TRBV4-3
j_call: TRBJ1-3
cdr3_length: 15
d_call: NA
cdr3_aa: CASSQDNSYGNTIYF
cdr3_nt: TGCGCCAGCAGCCAAGATAACAGTTACGGAAACACCATATATTTT

v_call: TRBV28
j_call: TRBJ2-2
cdr3_length: 15
d_call: TRBD2
cdr3_aa: CASKETSGRAGELFF
cdr3_nt: TGTGCCAGCAAGGAGACTAGCGGGAGAGCCGGGGAGCTGTTTTTT

v_call: TRBV7-9
j_call: TRBJ2-3
cdr3_length: 14
d_call: TRBD1
cdr3_aa: CASSSRQGPDTQYF
cdr3_nt: TGTGCCAGCAGCTCCAGACAGGGGCCAGATACGCAGTATTTT

v_call: TRBV2
j_call: TRBJ1-1
cdr3_length: 13
d_call: NA
cdr3_aa: CASRAGRGTEAFF
cdr3_nt: TGTGCCAGCAGAGCAGGGAGGGGGACTGAAGCTTTCTTT

v_call: TRBV19
j_call: TRBJ2-7
cdr3_length: 22
d_call: NA
cdr3_aa: CASSIVLFEADLLLTESYEQYF
cdr3_nt: TGTGCCAGTAGTATTGTCCTCTTCGAAGCGGACCTGCTACTCACGGAGTCCTACGAGCAGTACTTC

v_call: TRBV10-2
j_call: TRBJ2-7
cdr3_length: 13
d_call: TRBD1
cdr3_aa: CASNRGVGYEQYF
cdr3_nt: TGCGCCAGCAACAGGGGAGTGGGGTACGAGCAGTACTTC

v_call: TRBV7-2
j_call: TRBJ1-5
cdr3_length: 15
d_call: TRBD1
cdr3_aa: CASSPRTGSNQPQHF
cdr3_nt: TGTGCCAGCAGCCCCCGGACAGGGAGTAATCAGCCCCAGCATTTT

v_call: TRBV2
j_call: TRBJ2-5
cdr3_length: 16
d_call: TRBD2
cdr3_aa: CASTEGRATYQETQYF
cdr3_nt: TGTGCCAGCACCGAGGGGAGGGCGACGTACCAAGAGACCCAGTACTTC

v_call: TRBV6-1
j_call: TRBJ2-2
cdr3_length: 15
d_call: NA
cdr3_aa: CASSEQRQNTGELFF
cdr3_nt: TGTGCCAGCAGTGAACAGCGGCAGAACACCGGGGAGCTGTTTTTT

v_call: TRBV19
j_call: TRBJ2-7
cdr3_length: 13
d_call: NA
cdr3_aa: CASSIASTYEQYF
cdr3_nt: TGTGCCAGTAGTATAGCCAGTACCTACGAGCAGTACTTC

v_call: TRBV30
j_call: TRBJ1-3
cdr3_length: 16
d_call: TRBD1
cdr3_aa: CAGIRVDRGPGNTIYF
cdr3_nt: TGTGCCGGTATCAGGGTTGACAGGGGGCCTGGAAACACCATATATTTT

v_call: TRBV2
j_call: TRBJ2-1
cdr3_length: 14
d_call: TRBD2
cdr3_aa: CASVLRERGNEQFF
cdr3_nt: TGTGCCAGCGTTTTGCGGGAGCGGGGAAATGAGCAGTTCTTC

v_call: TRBV2
j_call: TRBJ2-1
cdr3_length: 13
d_call: NA
cdr3_aa: CASSQGQHNEQFF
cdr3_nt: TGTGCCAGCAGCCAAGGACAGCACAATGAGCAGTTCTTC

v_call: TRBV6-6
j_call: TRBJ2-6
cdr3_length: 13
d_call: NA
cdr3_aa: CASFERGSNVLTF
cdr3_nt: TGTGCCAGCTTTGAAAGAGGGTCCAACGTCCTGACTTTC

v_call: TRBV7-6
j_call: TRBJ1-2
cdr3_length: 17
d_call: NA
cdr3_aa: CASSQSQGLSPNYGYTF
cdr3_nt: TGTGCCAGCAGCCAGAGCCAGGGGTTGTCCCCTAACTATGGCTACACCTTC

v_call: TRBV5-1
j_call: TRBJ2-2
cdr3_length: 15
d_call: NA
cdr3_aa: CASSATGMNTGELFF
cdr3_nt: TGCGCCAGCAGCGCCACAGGAATGAACACCGGGGAGCTGTTTTTT

v_call: TRBV2
j_call: TRBJ2-7
cdr3_length: 13
d_call: TRBD1
cdr3_aa: CASKGTGGYEQYF
cdr3_nt: TGTGCCAGCAAGGGGACAGGTGGATACGAGCAGTACTTC

v_call: TRBV6-5
j_call: TRBJ2-1
cdr3_length: 13
d_call: NA
cdr3_aa: CASSLDYYNEQFF
cdr3_nt: TGTGCCAGCAGTCTGGACTACTACAATGAGCAGTTCTTC

v_call: TRBV27
j_call: TRBJ2-2
cdr3_length: 19
d_call: TRBD2
cdr3_aa: CASSRVGLAGGLNTGELFF
cdr3_nt: TGTGCCAGCAGTCGAGTGGGACTAGCGGGAGGGCTTAACACCGGGGAGCTGTTTTTT

v_call: TRBV14
j_call: TRBJ2-7
cdr3_length: 13
d_call: NA
cdr3_aa: CASSQAVVYEQYF
cdr3_nt: TGTGCCAGCAGCCAAGCGGTCGTGTACGAGCAGTACTTC

v_call: TRBV5-4
j_call: TRBJ2-1
cdr3_length: 14
d_call: TRBD1
cdr3_aa: CASSPTGFSNEQFF
cdr3_nt: TGTGCCAGCAGCCCGACAGGGTTTAGCAATGAGCAGTTCTTC

v_call: TRBV6-5
j_call: TRBJ2-7
cdr3_length: 13
d_call: NA
cdr3_aa: CASSAGTLLEQYF
cdr3_nt: TGTGCCAGCAGTGCCGGGACACTCCTCGAGCAGTACTTC

v_call: TRBV7-7
j_call: TRBJ2-2
cdr3_length: 15
d_call: NA
cdr3_aa: CASSLLPRPAGELFF
cdr3_nt: TGTGCTAGCAGCTTACTCCCCAGGCCAGCCGGGGAGCTGTTTTTT

v_call: TRBV5-6
j_call: TRBJ2-7
cdr3_length: 15
d_call: TRBD1
cdr3_aa: CASSNGQGLGYEQYF
cdr3_nt: TGTGCCAGCAGCAACGGACAGGGTCTTGGTTACGAGCAGTACTTC

v_call: TRBV15
j_call: TRBJ1-1
cdr3_length: 15
d_call: NA
cdr3_aa: CATSRTEGLNTEAFF
cdr3_nt: TGTGCCACCAGCAGGACCGAGGGCCTGAACACTGAAGCTTTCTTT

v_call: TRBV11-3
j_call: TRBJ2-1
cdr3_length: 12
d_call: NA
cdr3_aa: CASSLASNEQFF
cdr3_nt: TGTGCCAGCAGCTTAGCCTCCAATGAGCAGTTCTTC